Listed below are T cell receptor beta chains from one sample, sequenced in a study of cytomegalovirus exposure and HLA in healthy donors. The assay was immunoSEQ multiplex PCR, and TCRdb's table has in-frame clones only and misses some. This table holds about 31,000 clones, about 63% found once. Material: PBMCs. The receptors originated from a man aged 50 to 60 in good health and CMV-seropositive. Each CDR3 is given with its conserved first and last residue. The order of the fields is V gene, D gene, J gene, clone size, CDR3 protein, CDR3 DNA. The D gene is left open where the match is weak. The size entry is marked missing in some rows and otherwise reads once, few, many or a size class.

TRBV20-1	-	TRBJ2-3	-	CSADRADTQYF	TGCAGTGCTGATAGAGCAGATACGCAGTATTTT
TRBV9	-	TRBJ1-1	-	CASSVGHMNTEAFF	TGTGCCAGCAGCGTAGGGCATATGAACACTGAAGCTTTCTTT
TRBV6-5	TRBD1	TRBJ1-1	-	CASSYSAGGDTEAFF	TGTGCCAGCAGTTACTCGGCAGGGGGTGACACTGAAGCTTTCTTT
TRBV6-1	-	TRBJ2-7	-	CASTGQVYEQYF	TGTGCCAGCACAGGACAAGTCTACGAGCAGTACTTC
TRBV4-3	TRBD1	TRBJ1-2	-	CASSPGQNNYGYTF	TGCGCCAGCAGCCCGGGACAGAATAACTATGGCTACACCTTC
TRBV14	-	TRBJ1-2	-	CASSQVENYGYTF	TGTGCCAGCAGCCAAGTAGAAAACTATGGCTACACCTTC
TRBV2	-	TRBJ1-2	-	CASSEGLGGYGYTF	TGTGCCAGCAGTGAAGGACTGGGGGGTTATGGCTACACCTTC
TRBV2	-	TRBJ2-3	-	CASIPDRTDTQYF	TGTGCCAGCATCCCCGACAGGACCGATACGCAGTATTTT
TRBV2	TRBD1	TRBJ2-3	-	CASIGDRAKDTQYF	TGTGCCAGCATCGGGGACAGGGCTAAAGATACGCAGTATTTT
TRBV29-1	-	TRBJ1-3	once	CSVGQGGNTIYF	TGCAGCGTTGGCCAGGGGGGAAACACCATATATTTT
TRBV29-1	-	TRBJ2-2	-	CSVPTRSTGELFF	TGCAGCGTCCCCACGAGGAGCACCGGGGAGCTGTTTTTT
TRBV10-2	TRBD2	TRBJ2-7	-	CASSESGGNTYEQYF	TGCGCCAGCAGTGAGTCGGGGGGGAATACCTACGAGCAGTACTTC
TRBV5-4	-	TRBJ2-3	-	CASSPDGGGTDTQYF	TGTGCCAGCAGCCCGGATGGGGGCGGCACAGATACGCAGTATTTT
TRBV5-1	TRBD1	TRBJ1-1	-	CASSLQGGGTEAFF	TGCGCCAGCAGCTTACAGGGGGGAGGGACTGAAGCTTTCTTT
TRBV15	-	TRBJ2-7	few	CATSRGEQYYEQYF	TGTGCCACCAGCAGAGGCGAACAGTACTACGAGCAGTACTTC
TRBV30	-	TRBJ1-3	-	CAWTPLAGNTIYF	TGTGCCTGGACCCCCCTCGCTGGAAACACCATATATTTT
TRBV15	TRBD1	TRBJ1-5	-	CATSAQDRGQFYSNQPQHF	TGTGCCACCAGCGCCCAAGACAGGGGGCAGTTTTATAGCAATCAGCCCCAGCATTTT
TRBV15	-	TRBJ1-5	-	CATSRDHGGIGQPQHF	TGTGCCACCAGCAGAGATCATGGAGGGATCGGTCAGCCCCAGCATTTT
TRBV6-4	TRBD1	TRBJ1-6	once	CASRTGLANSPLHF	TGTGCCAGCCGGACAGGACTAGCTAATTCACCCCTCCACTTT
TRBV4-1	TRBD1	TRBJ1-4	-	CASSQRQGARGIEKLFF	TGCGCCAGCAGCCAACGACAGGGGGCGAGGGGGATCGAAAAACTGTTTTTT
TRBV6-1	-	TRBJ2-7	-	CASREGGQPYEQYF	TGTGCCAGCAGGGAAGGTGGACAGCCCTACGAGCAGTACTTC
TRBV15	-	TRBJ2-7	-	CATSRVAASSYEQYF	TGTGCCACCAGCAGAGTGGCGGCTAGCTCCTACGAGCAGTACTTC
TRBV9	-	TRBJ2-7	few	CASSYRPSSYEQYF	TGTGCCAGCAGTTACAGACCGAGCTCCTACGAGCAGTACTTC
TRBV2	TRBD1	TRBJ1-1	few	CASRTRQGGTEAFF	TGTGCCAGCAGAACTCGACAGGGGGGAACTGAAGCTTTCTTT
TRBV7-6	TRBD1	TRBJ1-1	-	CASSPLTGGTEAFF	TGTGCCAGCAGCCCACTGACAGGGGGCACTGAAGCTTTCTTT
TRBV19	-	TRBJ2-7	-	CASSSRGRNEQYF	TGTGCCAGTAGTAGCAGGGGAAGGAACGAGCAGTACTTC
TRBV5-6	TRBD2	TRBJ2-7	-	CASSLRREREQYF	TGTGCCAGCAGCTTGCGGCGGGAGCGGGAGCAGTACTTC
TRBV30	-	TRBJ1-6	-	CAWSAGQGGSPLHF	TGTGCCTGGAGTGCTGGCCAGGGAGGTTCACCCCTCCACTTT
TRBV21-1	-	TRBJ1-6	-	CAIPTAGHNSPLHF	TGTGCCATACCGACGGCAGGGCATAATTCACCCCTCCACTTT
TRBV5-1	-	TRBJ2-1	-	CASSLGGQHNEQFF	TGCGCCAGCAGCTTGGGTGGACAGCACAATGAGCAGTTCTTC
TRBV9	-	TRBJ2-1	-	CASSVDPAQEQFF	TGTGCCAGCAGCGTAGACCCCGCCCAGGAGCAGTTCTTC
TRBV28	-	TRBJ2-4	-	CAVARVAKNIQYF	TGTGCCGTTGCCAGGGTAGCCAAAAACATTCAGTACTTC
TRBV2	TRBD1	TRBJ1-2	few	CASRTGLGYGYTF	TGTGCCAGCAGGACAGGGTTGGGCTATGGCTACACCTTC
TRBV30	-	TRBJ1-5	-	CAWSVVGGGNQPQHF	TGTGCCTGGAGTGTAGTGGGGGGGGGCAATCAGCCCCAGCATTTT
TRBV6-5	-	TRBJ1-1	-	CASSSPGTDTEAFF	TGTGCCAGCAGTTCCCCGGGGACTGACACTGAAGCTTTCTTT
TRBV5-1	-	TRBJ1-3	-	CASRGPPGNTIYF	TGCGCCAGCAGGGGTCCCCCGGGGAACACCATATATTTT
TRBV5-4	TRBD1	TRBJ2-7	few	CASRSAGTDYEQYF	TGTGCCAGCAGGTCCGCCGGGACAGATTACGAGCAGTACTTC
TRBV27	-	TRBJ1-1	-	CASSLHRAGTEAFF	TGTGCCAGCAGTTTACACAGGGCGGGCACTGAAGCTTTCTTT
TRBV6-1	-	TRBJ1-5	once	CASAPTGTPNQPQHF	TGTGCCAGCGCACCGACAGGAACACCCAATCAGCCCCAGCATTTT
TRBV10-3	TRBD2	TRBJ2-3	once	CAISEGGLAGGTQYF	TGTGCCATCAGTGAGGGGGGACTAGCAGGCGGTACGCAGTATTTT
TRBV9	TRBD1	TRBJ2-3	-	CASSVGQGVTDTQYF	TGTGCCAGCAGCGTGGGACAGGGTGTAACAGATACGCAGTATTTT
TRBV7-9	TRBD1	TRBJ2-5	-	CASSLGIRGLEETQYF	TGTGCCAGCAGCTTAGGGATCAGGGGGCTTGAAGAGACCCAGTACTTC
TRBV4-2	TRBD2	TRBJ2-1	few	CASSQVGLAQNNEQFF	TGTGCCAGCAGCCAAGTGGGACTAGCGCAGAACAATGAGCAGTTCTTC
TRBV29-1	-	TRBJ1-1	-	CSVERGSGAFF	TGCAGCGTTGAACGCGGGTCCGGGGCTTTCTTT
TRBV9	-	TRBJ2-7	-	CASSVLAYSYEQYF	TGTGCCAGCAGCGTCTTAGCCTACTCCTACGAGCAGTACTTC
TRBV4-2	TRBD2	TRBJ2-1	-	CASRPGRTSGLYNEQFF	TGTGCCAGCAGGCCGGGGCGGACTAGCGGGCTGTACAATGAGCAGTTCTTC
TRBV7-9	-	TRBJ1-1	-	CASSAYVVMNTEAFF	TGTGCCAGCAGTGCGTACGTCGTCATGAACACTGAAGCTTTCTTT
TRBV4-3	TRBD2	TRBJ2-3	-	CASSQGPGGAGKTDTQYF	TGCGCCAGCAGCCAAGGCCCCGGGGGAGCGGGGAAAACAGATACGCAGTATTTT
TRBV5-5	-	TRBJ1-1	-	CASSYTPDTEAFF	TGTGCCAGCAGCTACACCCCCGACACTGAAGCTTTCTTT
TRBV9	-	TRBJ2-7	-	CASNRLEGEQYF	TGTGCCAGCAACAGGTTGGAGGGTGAGCAGTACTTC
TRBV28	-	TRBJ2-4	-	CASRNPGKNIQYF	TGTGCCAGCAGAAATCCGGGAAAAAACATTCAGTACTTC
TRBV18	TRBD1	TRBJ2-2	-	CASSPRATGGLSGELFF	TGTGCCAGCTCACCAAGGGCGACAGGGGGCCTCTCCGGGGAGCTGTTTTTT
TRBV5-1	-	TRBJ2-3	-	CASSSIGGQADTQYF	TGCGCCAGCAGCTCTATTGGAGGGCAAGCAGATACGCAGTATTTT
TRBV6-5	-	TRBJ1-1	-	CASSFQGTEAFF	TGTGCCAGCAGTTTCCAGGGAACTGAAGCTTTCTTT